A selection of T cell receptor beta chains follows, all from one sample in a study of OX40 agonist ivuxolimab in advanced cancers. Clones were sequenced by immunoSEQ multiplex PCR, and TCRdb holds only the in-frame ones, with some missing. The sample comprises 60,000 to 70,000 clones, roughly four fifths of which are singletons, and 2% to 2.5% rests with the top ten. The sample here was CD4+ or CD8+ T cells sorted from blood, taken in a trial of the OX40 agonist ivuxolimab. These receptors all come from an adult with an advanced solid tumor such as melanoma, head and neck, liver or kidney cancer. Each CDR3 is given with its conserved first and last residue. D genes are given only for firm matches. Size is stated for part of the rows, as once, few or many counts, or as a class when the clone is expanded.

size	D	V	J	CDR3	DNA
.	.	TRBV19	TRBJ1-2	CASSVQGGGSWGYTF	TGTGCCAGTAGCGTCCAAGGCGGGGGGTCTTGGGGCTACACCTTC
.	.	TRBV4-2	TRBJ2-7	CASSLVGVSSYEQYF	TGTGCCAGCAGCTTAGTCGGGGTAAGCTCCTACGAGCAGTACTTC
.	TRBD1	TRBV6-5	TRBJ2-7	CASSYLATGGRYEQYF	TGTGCCAGCAGTTACTTGGCGACAGGGGGGAGGTACGAGCAGTACTTC
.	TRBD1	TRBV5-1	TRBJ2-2	CASSDGTGGTNTGELFF	TGCGCCAGCAGCGATGGGACAGGGGGAACGAACACCGGGGAGCTGTTTTTT
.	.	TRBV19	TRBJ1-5	CASSAGRGHNQPQHF	TGTGCCAGTAGTGCGGGGAGGGGCCACAATCAGCCCCAGCATTTT
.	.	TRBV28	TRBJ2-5	CASSPPRAGASVETQYF	TGTGCCAGCAGTCCACCCAGGGCAGGGGCTTCGGTAGAGACCCAGTACTTC
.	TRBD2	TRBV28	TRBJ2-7	CASQGLAGENEQYF	TGTGCCAGCCAGGGCCTAGCGGGAGAGAACGAGCAGTACTTC
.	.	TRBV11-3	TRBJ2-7	CASSLATSDLYEQYF	TGTGCCAGCAGCTTAGCTACCTCGGACCTCTACGAGCAGTACTTC
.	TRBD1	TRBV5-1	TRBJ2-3	CAGRQGAGTDTQYF	TGCGCCGGGAGACAGGGGGCCGGCACAGATACGCAGTATTTT
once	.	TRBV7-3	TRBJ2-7	CASSLGQNYEQYF	TGTGCCAGCAGCTTAGGACAGAACTACGAGCAGTACTTC
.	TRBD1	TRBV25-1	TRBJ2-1	CARPPGQGINEQFF	TGTGCCAGACCCCCGGGACAGGGAATTAATGAGCAGTTCTTC
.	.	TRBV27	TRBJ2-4	CASSLEGGPKNIQYF	TGTGCCAGCAGTTTAGAGGGAGGCCCAAAAAACATTCAGTACTTC
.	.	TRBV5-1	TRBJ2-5	CASSFQSGTQYF	TGCGCCAGCAGCTTTCAGAGCGGGACCCAGTACTTC
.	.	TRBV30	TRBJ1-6	CAWSRGESNSPLHF	TGTGCCTGGAGTCGAGGAGAGTCAAATTCACCCCTCCACTTT
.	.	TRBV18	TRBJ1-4	CASSPPSWEKLFF	TGTGCCAGCTCACCACCCTCATGGGAAAAACTGTTTTTT
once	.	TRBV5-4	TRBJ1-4	CASSLAGEGEKLFF	TGTGCCAGCAGCTTGGCAGGGGAGGGTGAAAAACTGTTTTTT
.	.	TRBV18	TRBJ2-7	CASSPFAGQPYEQYF	TGTGCCAGCTCACCATTCGCAGGGCAACCGTACGAGCAGTACTTC
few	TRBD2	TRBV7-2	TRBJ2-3	CASSLYGLAPDTQYF	TGTGCCAGCAGCTTATACGGACTAGCCCCAGATACGCAGTATTTT
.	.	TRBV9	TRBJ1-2	CASSVGVENYGYTF	TGTGCCAGCAGCGTAGGCGTGGAGAACTATGGCTACACCTTC